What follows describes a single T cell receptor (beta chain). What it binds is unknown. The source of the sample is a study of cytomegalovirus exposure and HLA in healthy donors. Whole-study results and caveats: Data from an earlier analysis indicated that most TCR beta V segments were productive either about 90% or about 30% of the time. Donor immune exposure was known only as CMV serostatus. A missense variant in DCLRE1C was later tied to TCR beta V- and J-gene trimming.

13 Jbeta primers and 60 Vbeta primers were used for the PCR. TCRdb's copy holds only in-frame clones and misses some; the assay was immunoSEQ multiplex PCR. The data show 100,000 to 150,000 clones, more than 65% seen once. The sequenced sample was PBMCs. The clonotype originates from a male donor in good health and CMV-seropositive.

In nucleotides, the CDR3 is TGTGCCTTAAGGGGGCCCGGAAACACCATATATTTT. Protein sequence: CALRGPGNTIYF. The chain has TRBV28 and TRBJ1-3, with 7 bases matching TRBD1. After removal of 11 bases from V and 4 bases from J, the junction contained 5 bases not matched to a gene. Germline lookup yields CDR1 MDHEN and CDR2 SYDVKM. This CDR3 is 12 amino acids long.